This TCR beta chain stems from a study of identical twins. Germline loops: CDR1 MDHEN, CDR2 SYDVKM. There are 12 residues in the CDR3. The V end was cut by 9 bases, the J end by 5 bases, with 11 bases between. This clonotype has at least ten counts. Its cognate antigen is unknown. Study-level findings and limits: Beta clonotypes that were abundant in cord blood contained fewer insertions, a pattern absent from memory repertoires. An excess of low generation probability was shown by twin-shared out-of-frame alpha sequences.

TCRdb ran MiXCR on the 5' RACE reads and lists one entry per CDR3 protein. The sample has approximately 150,000 distinct CDR3 sequences, around 3.6% seen once. This receptor was taken from a man aged 18 to 30 in good health. Specimen: memory T cells sorted from blood. The rearrangement joins TRBV28 to TRBJ2-1, with D possibly matching TRBD2 (5 bases). DNA of the CDR3: TGTGCCAGTAGCGAGACCCACAATGAGCAGTTCTTC. Translated: CASSETHNEQFF.